This T cell receptor (beta chain) was observed in a study of control samples from healthy donors and cancer patients. Data came from immunoSEQ multiplex PCR; TCRdb stores just in-frame clones and leaves some out. Among more than 85,000 clones, about four fifths were seen once, and the ten largest hold under 40%. The ends lost 0 bases at V and 0 bases at J; junction bases unmatched: 4. The CDR3 runs to 17 residues. Per the germline V gene, CDR1 is LGHNT and CDR2 is FRNRAP. The rearrangement uses TRBV12-5 and TRBJ1-3; 8 positions agree with TRBD1. Sequenced material: PBMCs. The receptor comes from a man aged 65-85 years with lung cancer. The CDR3 is CASGLVATGGSGNTIYF. The CDR3 nucleotides are TGTGCTAGTGGTTTGGTAGCCACAGGGGGCTCTGGAAACACCATATATTTT.